A single sample is the source of the 20 T cell receptor beta chains below, sequenced in a study of PD-L1 blockade in urothelial cancer. Method: immunoSEQ multiplex PCR; TCRdb's copy keeps in-frame clones and lacks some. Of tens of thousands of clones detected, 70% to 90% appear once; the ten largest clones hold approximately 15%. Documented time point: pretreatment peripheral blood. The source material was PBMCs, sampled around atezolizumab (anti-PD-L1) treatment. The receptors originated from a man aged 55 to 69 with urothelial cancer.

The chain is built from TRBV29-1 and TRBJ2-1, with 8 nucleotides matching TRBD2. Trimming removed 7 bases from V and 1 base from J; junction bases left unmatched: 9. The CDR3 contains 15 residues. The germline gives CDR1 SQVTM, CDR2 ANQGSEA. CDR3 region: CSASAGVSSYNEQFF. In DNA form, the CDR3 reads TGCAGCGCTTCAGCGGGAGTAAGTTCCTACAATGAGCAGTTCTTC.

The V and J genes are TRBV6-1 and TRBJ2-7, with 8 bases lining up with TRBD2. V shed 8 bases, J shed 5 bases, and the junction held 8 bases outside the gene matches. Germline V gene sequence: CDR1 MNHNS, CDR2 SASEGT. The CDR3 runs 13 residues. CDR3 coding DNA: TGTGCCAGCCGGGAGGGGGGGTCTCACGAGCAGTACTTC. It yields the protein CASREGGSHEQYF.

This chain connects TRBV5-1 to TRBJ2-1; a possible D gene is TRBD2 (6 bases). The ends were cut back, 1 base at V and 8 bases at J, with 16 bases in the middle. The CDR3 is made up of 15 amino acids. CDR1 SGHRS and CDR2 YFSETQ come from the germline V gene. CDR3 nucleotide sequence: TGCGCCAGCAGCTTGTATGTTGGCGGGACGGATGAGCAGTTCTTC. Translation: CASSLYVGGTDEQFF. Full variable domain (rest looked up from reference TRBV5-1 and TRBJ2-1): KAGVTQTPRYLIKTRGQQVTLSCSPISGHRSVSWYQQTPGQGLQFLFEYFSETQRNKGNFPGRFSGRQFSNSRSEMNVSTLELGDSALYLCASSLYVGGTDEQFFGPGTRLTVL.

This chain connects TRBV28 to TRBJ1-2; possible D gene TRBD1, 5 bases. This CDR3 region has 15 residues. V was trimmed by 7 bases and J by 3 bases, leaving 18 bases between them. Germline CDR1 reads MDHEN; CDR2 reads SYDVKM. The CDR3 DNA reads as TGTGCCAGCAACTCCAGGGTACTGGGGTACTATGGCTACACCTTC. It translates to CASNSRVLGYYGYTF.

The J gene is TRBJ1-2, the V gene TRBV4-2; 11 bases line up with TRBD1. From germline, CDR1 is LGHNA and CDR2 YNFKEQ. The V segment lost 8 bases and the J segment 4 bases; nucleotides outside the gene matches: 12. This CDR3 spans 16 amino acids. The CDR3 DNA sequence: TGTGCCAGCGCGCATCCGGACAGGGGGCTTATCTATGGCTACACCTTC. It codes for CASAHPDRGLIYGYTF.

In this sample, this clone turned up once. This chain uses TRBV7-2 with TRBJ2-5; 9 positions match TRBD2. Per germline, CDR1 SGHTA and CDR2 FQGNSA. The CDR3 runs 14 residues. Losses at the gene ends were 3 bases for V and 5 bases for J; bases not matched to a gene: 4. CDR3 amino acids: CASSLVSGRETQYF. The CDR3 coding sequence is TGTGCCAGCAGCTTGGTGAGCGGGAGGGAGACCCAGTACTTC.

V usage is TRBV18 and J usage is TRBJ1-5; 9 bases fit TRBD1. Germline V CDR1 and CDR2: KGHSH, LQKENI. V was clipped by 3 bases and J by 7 bases; unmatched bases: 10. CDR3 length equals 16 residues. The CDR3: CASSPSRDRVYQPQHF. The CDR3 DNA follows: TGTGCCAGCTCACCCAGCCGGGACAGGGTATACCAGCCCCAGCATTTT.

The chain recombines TRBV19 with TRBJ2-1, with D perhaps TRBD1 (5 bases). With 3 bases removed from V and 7 bases from J, the gap between germline ends came to 13 bases. The CDR3 covers 14 residues. Germline values: CDR1 LNHDA, CDR2 SQIVND (reference sequence). CDR3: CASSIPTALNEQFF. CDR3 bases: TGTGCCAGTAGTATCCCGACAGCCTTGAATGAGCAGTTCTTC.

This clone showed up just a few times. The J gene is TRBJ1-5, the V gene TRBV6-1; the D is unclear. Deletions cut 3 bases from V and 6 bases from J, with 18 bases between. This CDR3 has 16 amino acids. Germline CDR1 and CDR2: MNHNS and SASEGT. The CDR3 DNA is TGTGCCAGCAGTGAGCAGACGAGGGTAGATGTTCAGCCCCAGCATTTT. It yields the protein CASSEQTRVDVQPQHF.

The chain is built from TRBV14 and TRBJ1-1; 7 nucleotides align to TRBD1. This CDR3 is 17 amino acids long. Germline CDR1 reads SGHDN; CDR2 reads FVKESK. V dropped 4 bases and J dropped 2; count of bases not matched to a gene: 13. The CDR3 sequence: CASSRGQGGRKNTEAFF. DNA of the CDR3: TGTGCCAGCAGCCGTGGTCAGGGGGGAAGGAAAAACACTGAAGCTTTCTTT. Complete variable domain (other parts from reference TRBV14 and TRBJ1-1): EAGVTQFPSHSVIEKGQTVTLRCDPISGHDNLYWYRRVMGKEIKFLLHFVKESKQDESGMPNNRFLAERTGGTYSTLKVQPAELEDSGVYFCASSRGQGGRKNTEAFFGQGTRLTVV.

This clone was seen a few times. The rearrangement links TRBV7-9 to TRBJ2-1; 8 bases align to TRBD1. V was pared by 5 bases and J by 8 bases, with 17 bases of the junction left unmatched. The CDR3 is 17 amino acids. CDR1 and CDR2 (germline): SEHNR, FQNEAQ (reference sequence). The CDR3 loop reads CASSPSPGQGGQDEQFF. The CDR3 nucleotides read TGTGCCAGCAGCCCCAGCCCAGGACAGGGTGGGCAGGATGAGCAGTTCTTC. The variable domain in full, with the rest retrieved from reference TRBV7-9 and TRBJ2-1, is DTGVSQNPRHKITKRGQNVTFRCDPISEHNRLYWYRQTLGQGPEFLTYFQNEAQLEKSRLLSDRFSAERPKGSFSTLEIQRTEQGDSAMYLCASSPSPGQGGQDEQFFGPGTRLTVL.

The gene calls are TRBV30 and TRBJ2-1; 7 bases match TRBD1. Trimming cost V 3 bases and J 12 bases; bases outside gene matches: 11. The V gene's germline CDR1 is GTSNPN and CDR2 SVGIG (reference sequence). This CDR3 is built from 13 residues. CDR3 DNA: TGTGCCTGGAGGGGGGACAGAGGAAGCGTGCAGTTCTTC. Protein sequence: CAWRGDRGSVQFF.

The CDR3 DNA reads TGTGCCAGCAGTGGTCCTAGCGGGGGGGCCTCCTACGAGCAGTACTTC. It encodes CASSGPSGGASYEQYF. This rearrangement joins TRBV6-1 to TRBJ2-7; 12 nucleotides line up with TRBD2. CDR3 length: 16 residues. J gave up 0 bases and V 4 bases, and 4 bases lay outside the gene matches. Per the germline V gene, CDR1 is MNHNS and CDR2 is SASEGT.

The CDR3 protein is CASSVDLAGAGNEQFF. In DNA form, the CDR3 reads TGTGCCAGCAGCGTAGACCTAGCGGGAGCGGGCAATGAGCAGTTCTTC. V usage is TRBV9 and J usage is TRBJ2-1, with 10 nucleotides matching TRBD2. The CDR3 extends over 16 amino acids. Germline values: CDR1 SGDLS, CDR2 YYNGEE. V was pared by 0 bases and J by 6 bases, with 6 bases of the junction left unmatched.

This chain joins TRBV10-3 and TRBJ2-7; a possible D gene is TRBD1 (5 bases). Trimming removed 0 bases from V and 5 bases from J, with 11 bases in between. Germline CDR1 reads ENHRY; CDR2 reads SYGVKD. The CDR3 runs to 14 residues. The CDR3 loop reads CAISESSGRDEQYF. CDR3 DNA sequence: TGTGCCATCAGTGAGTCTTCAGGGCGCGACGAGCAGTACTTC.

CDR3: CASSPRQNGGYGYTF. CDR3 nucleotide sequence: TGTGCCAGCAGCCCACGACAGAACGGGGGCTATGGCTACACCTTC. The chain links TRBV7-6 to TRBJ1-2; tentative D call: TRBD1 (5 bases). V shed 5 bases and J shed 4 bases, with 17 bases lying between them. Germline assignment: CDR1 SGHVS and CDR2 FNYEAQ. The CDR3 extends over 15 amino acids.

The V call is TRBV5-1, the J call TRBJ2-7; a weak D match, TRBD1 (6 bases). Trimming shortened V by 0 bases and J by 3 bases, and 19 bases separated the two germline ends. Germline-derived CDR1 and CDR2 are SGHRS and YFSETQ. The CDR3 is 17 amino acids. CDR3 coding DNA: TGCGCCAGCAGCTTGGTATCGGGCAGGACAGTCAGCTACGAGCAGTACTTC. It translates to CASSLVSGRTVSYEQYF.

The rearrangement joins TRBV18 to TRBJ1-5; tentative D call: TRBD1 (5 bases). CDR3 size: 13 residues. Deletions cut 6 bases from V and 7 bases from J, with 13 bases between. CDR1 is KGHSH, CDR2 LQKENI, per germline. The CDR3 loop reads CASSTGPGQPQHF. The CDR3 region has the DNA TGTGCCAGCTCCACAGGCCCAGGGCAGCCCCAGCATTTT.

V is TRBV29-1 and J is TRBJ2-5, with D possibly being TRBD2 (5 bases). V lost 6 bases to trimming and J lost 5 bases, with 16 bases between them. Germline CDR1 and CDR2: SQVTM and ANQGSEA. The CDR3 extends over 13 amino acids. CDR3 sequence reads: CSVFRTGTETQYF. Here the CDR3 DNA reads TGCAGCGTATTCAGGACTGGCACGGAGACCCAGTACTTC.

The V gene is TRBV6-1, the J gene TRBJ1-1, with D hard to call. Per the germline V gene, CDR1 is MNHNS and CDR2 is SASEGT. Deletions cut 2 bases from V and 1 base from J, with 5 bases between. The CDR3 has 13 residues. The CDR3 reads CASSEIRNTEAFF. CDR3 sequence (DNA): TGTGCCAGCAGTGAAATCAGGAACACTGAAGCTTTCTTT.